The 7 T cell receptor beta chains reported below all come from one sample, sequenced in a study of blood T cell repertoires in COVID-19. TCRdb's table, derived via immunoSEQ multiplex PCR, lists solely in-frame clones and lacks some. The repertoire holds roughly 97,000 clones, about 80% seen once, with more than 9% in the top ten. The sample taken for sequencing was peripheral blood. The receptors originated from a man aged 65-85 years with acute or convalescent COVID-19.

This clone was counted between two and nine times. V usage is TRBV5-4 and J usage is TRBJ1-1; possibly TRBD1 for D (6 bases). The germline V gene has CDR1 SGHNT and CDR2 YYREEE (reference sequence). This CDR3 contains 14 residues. The V gene lost 4 bases and the J gene lost 0 bases, with 10 bases spanning the gap. In nucleotides, the CDR3 is TGTGCCAGCAGCCTACAGGGAATGAACACTGAAGCTTTCTTT. Translation gives CASSLQGMNTEAFF.

The V gene is TRBV2, the J gene TRBJ2-7, with D perhaps matching TRBD2 (5 bases). V was trimmed by 3 bases and J by 1 base, leaving 7 bases between them. CDR3 length: 13 amino acids. CDR1 is SNHLY and CDR2 is FYNNEI in the germline V gene. In nucleotides, the CDR3 is TGTGCCAGCAGTGACGGGGAATCCTACGAGCAGTACTTC. This codes for CASSDGESYEQYF.

The V gene is TRBV7-9, the J gene TRBJ1-4; 10 nucleotides align to TRBD1. This CDR3 contains 16 residues. Germline-derived CDR1 and CDR2 are SEHNR and FQNEAQ (reference sequence). V trimming: 5 bases; J trimming: 0 bases; junction bases outside the gene matches: 3. The CDR3 spells CASSRGTGATNEKLFF. Here the CDR3 DNA reads TGTGCCAGCAGCCGCGGGACAGGGGCAACTAATGAAAAACTGTTTTTT.

The chain joins TRBV4-2 to TRBJ1-6; unclear D gene. Germline V lookup: CDR1 LGHNA, CDR2 YNFKEQ. Deletions cut 0 bases from V and 2 bases from J, with 11 bases between. The CDR3 has 17 residues. As DNA, the CDR3 is TGTGCCAGCAGCCAAGATCCTCCCGGGACCTATAATTCACCCCTCCACTTT. It is translated as CASSQDPPGTYNSPLHF.

The chain is built from TRBV30 and TRBJ2-7; tentative D call: TRBD2 (5 bases). This CDR3 has 12 residues. V lost 5 bases to trimming and J lost 4 bases, with 12 bases between them. Germline values: CDR1 GTSNPN, CDR2 SVGIG (reference sequence). As DNA, the CDR3 is TGTGCCTGGGACCTTGGCGGGTACGAGCAGTACTTC. It encodes CAWDLGGYEQYF.

V gene TRBV5-3 combines with J gene TRBJ1-1, with a tentative D call TRBD1 (5 bases). Being an ORF, TRBV5-3 has a function that is uncertain. This CDR3 contains 16 residues. Trimming stripped 1 base from V and 0 bases from J, with 13 bases between. The CDR3 spells CARSLLGGALNTEAFF. CDR3 DNA sequence: TGTGCCAGAAGCTTGTTAGGCGGGGCCTTGAACACTGAAGCTTTCTTT.

This clone was seen only a few times. The chain is built from TRBV19 and TRBJ2-3; 11 bases are a match to TRBD2. Germline V CDR1 and CDR2: LNHDA, SQIVND (reference sequence). The CDR3 loop spans 17 amino acids. J was trimmed by 0 bases and V by 10 bases; bases with no gene match: 12. The CDR3 DNA sequence: TGTGCCACGTCCGGGACTAGCGGAATAGATAGCACAGATACGCAGTATTTT. Its protein product is CATSGTSGIDSTDTQYF.